The T cell receptor (beta chain) described here comes from a study of blood T cell repertoires in COVID-19. Study background: There were acute and convalescent COVID-19 samples, and they came from the United States, Italy and Spain. PBMCs, B-cell-depleted T cells, or T cells were the source of the cDNA or gDNA that made up the material.

In the authors' workflow: Estimated nucleated cell counts came from reference gene primer amplification. The table came from immunoSEQ multiplex PCR; TCRdb's copy has only in-frame clones and leaves some out. D and trimming come from the DNA, and the V and J calls and clone size come from that table. The sample has 60,000 or so clones, about 80% seen once. The sequence was obtained from an elderly woman with acute or convalescent COVID-19. The sample was peripheral blood.

As DNA, the CDR3 is TGTGCCAGCAGCTTGTCCGGGAGAGGCTACACCTTC. Translated, it gives CASSLSGRGYTF. This sequence joins TRBV5-6 and TRBJ1-2; D remains ambiguous. This CDR3 has 12 residues. Germline-derived CDR1 and CDR2 are SGHDT and YYEEEE. V was clipped by 1 base and J by 8 bases, with 9 bases between them.